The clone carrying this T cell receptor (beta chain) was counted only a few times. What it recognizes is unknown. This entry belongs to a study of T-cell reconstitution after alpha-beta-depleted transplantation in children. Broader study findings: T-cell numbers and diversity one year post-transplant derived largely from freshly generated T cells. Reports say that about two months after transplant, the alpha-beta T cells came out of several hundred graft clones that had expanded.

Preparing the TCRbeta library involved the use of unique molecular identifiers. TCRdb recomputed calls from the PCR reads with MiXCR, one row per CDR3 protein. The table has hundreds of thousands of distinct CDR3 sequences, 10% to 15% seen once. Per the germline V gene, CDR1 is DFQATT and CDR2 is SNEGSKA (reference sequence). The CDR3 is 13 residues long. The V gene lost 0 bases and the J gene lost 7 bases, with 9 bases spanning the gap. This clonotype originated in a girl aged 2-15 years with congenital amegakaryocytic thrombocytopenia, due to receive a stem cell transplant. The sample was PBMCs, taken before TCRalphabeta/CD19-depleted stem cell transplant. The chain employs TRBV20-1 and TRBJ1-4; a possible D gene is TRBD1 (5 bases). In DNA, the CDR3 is TGCAGTGCTAGAGATGGTAGGGGTGAAAAACTGTTTTTT. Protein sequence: CSARDGRGEKLFF.